The 18 T cell receptor beta chains below come from one sample, sequenced in a study of T-cell memory formation after mild COVID-19. MiXCR, run by TCRdb on the 5' RACE reads, gives a single entry per CDR3 protein. The sample has some 350,000 distinct CDR3 sequences, 15% to 20% seen once. Sequencing used PBMCs or a T cell subset sorted from them (not recorded which). Every receptor here comes from a man between 18 and 29 years old who had mild COVID-19 (a few samples of this study predate the infection). Cell type and time point are not known.

This clonotype was seen a handful of times. J is TRBJ1-4 and V is TRBV5-1; the match to TRBD1 covers 7 bases. Trimming cost V 3 bases and J 8 bases; bases outside gene matches: 7. CDR1 is SGHRS and CDR2 is YFSETQ in the germline V gene. The CDR3 spans 14 residues. The CDR3 spells CASSSRGGGEKLFF. The DNA for the CDR3 is TGCGCCAGCAGCTCCAGGGGGGGTGGAGAAAAACTGTTTTTT.

V usage is TRBV24-1 and J usage is TRBJ2-2, with D possibly TRBD1 on 6 matching bases. V was pared by 10 bases and J by 4 bases, with 24 bases between. Germline assignment: CDR1 KGHDR and CDR2 SFDVKD. This CDR3 contains 17 residues. The CDR3 bases are TGTGCCACTCCTCGCTTTCATCGGACAGCTAGCACCGGGGAGCTGTTTTTT. This translates into CATPRFHRTASTGELFF.

This clonotype has more than one count but fewer than ten. The genes are TRBV9 and TRBJ2-2, with a weak D call TRBD2 (5 bases). The germline gives CDR1 SGDLS, CDR2 YYNGEE. The length of the CDR3 is 15 residues. The V end lost 0 bases, the J end lost 3 bases, and 9 bases lay between the germline ends. The CDR3 DNA sequence: TGTGCCAGCAGCGTAGGAGGAGGAGACACCGGGGAGCTGTTTTTT. This translates into CASSVGGGDTGELFF.

The chain carries TRBV27 and TRBJ2-7; the match to TRBD1 covers 9 bases. Germline trimming cut 5 bases from V and 7 bases from J; bases unmatched to any gene: 12. The CDR3 runs to 15 residues. Germline V CDR1 and CDR2: MNHEY, SMNVEV (reference sequence). This chain's CDR3 is CASSPGQGIMGEQYV. The CDR3 DNA reads TGTGCCAGCAGTCCCGGACAGGGGATCATGGGGGAGCAGTACGTC.

There are a few counts of this clonotype. The chain recombines TRBV3-1 with TRBJ1-3, with no clear D. Germline lookup yields CDR1 LGHDT and CDR2 YNNKEL (reference sequence). Trimming removed 5 bases from V and 0 bases from J, with 14 bases in between. This CDR3 contains 16 residues. The CDR3 nucleotides read TGTGCCAGCAGCGGTGCCGGACGGTCCTCTGGAAACACCATATATTTT. This translates into CASSGAGRSSGNTIYF.

The chain combines TRBV6-2 or TRBV6-3 with TRBJ2-2, with D perhaps given as TRBD1 or TRBD2 (6 bases each). The CDR3 has 14 amino acids. The germline V gene has CDR1 MNHEY and CDR2 SVGEGT. V was trimmed by 6 bases and J by 4 bases, leaving 12 bases between them. The DNA of the CDR3 is TGTGCCAGCAGCCCGGGGGCAGGCACCGGGGAGCTGTTTTTT. This gives the protein CASSPGAGTGELFF.

There are a few counts of this clonotype. J is TRBJ2-7 and V is TRBV18; no firm D call. Germline V lookup: CDR1 KGHSH, CDR2 LQKENI. This CDR3 spans 14 amino acids. V shed 3 bases and J shed 5 bases, with 14 bases lying between them. In nucleotides, the CDR3 is TGTGCCAGCTCACCCCCTGCCGGAACCCACGAGCAGTACTTC. This sequence encodes CASSPPAGTHEQYF.

J is TRBJ1-2 and V is TRBV12-3 or TRBV12-4; tentative D call: TRBD1 (6 bases). V was trimmed by 0 bases and J by 3 bases, leaving 17 bases between them. This CDR3 region has 17 residues. CDR3: CASSLAQGGRADYGYTF. The CDR3 DNA is TGTGCCAGCAGTTTAGCCCAAGGGGGGAGGGCCGACTATGGCTACACCTTC.

This clonotype was found many times. The chain links TRBV7-2 to TRBJ2-1, with 8 bases lining up with TRBD1. This CDR3 has 14 residues. Germline V gives CDR1 SGHTA, CDR2 FQGNSA. Losses at the gene ends were 5 bases for V and 6 bases for J; bases not matched to a gene: 6. The DNA of the CDR3 is TGTGCCAGCAGCGGGACAGGTGGTCGCAATGAGCAGTTCTTC. Translated: CASSGTGGRNEQFF.

This clonotype has a single count. The J gene is TRBJ2-5, the V gene TRBV7-2; 9 bases match TRBD2. The V gene's germline CDR1 is SGHTA and CDR2 FQGNSA. The length of the CDR3 is 15 residues. Losses at the gene ends were 4 bases for V and 2 bases for J; bases not matched to a gene: 5. This CDR3 reads CASSSPTSGQETQYF. The CDR3 bases are TGTGCCAGCAGCTCCCCGACTAGCGGACAAGAGACCCAGTACTTC.

As DNA, the CDR3 is TGCAGTGCTAGAGATAGCCGGGGGGTCTACGAGCAGTACGTC. Encoded protein: CSARDSRGVYEQYV. The chain is built from TRBV20-1 and TRBJ2-7; 7 bases are a match to TRBD2. The V segment lost 0 bases and the J segment 3 bases; nucleotides outside the gene matches: 5. Germline-derived CDR1 and CDR2 are DFQATT and SNEGSKA (reference sequence). CDR3 length equals 14 residues.

This chain links TRBV4-3 with TRBJ1-1, with 11 bases lining up with TRBD1. V lost 0 bases, J lost 10 bases, and 7 bases stayed unmatched. This CDR3 is built from 15 residues. The germline V gene encodes CDR1 LGHNA and CDR2 YSLEER. CDR3 coding DNA: TGCGCCAGCAGCCAAGAAGGGACAGGGGGGCGCGCAGCTTTCTTT. As protein: CASSQEGTGGRAAFF.

This clonotype was observed a handful of times. The V gene is TRBV12-3 or TRBV12-4, the J gene TRBJ2-3, with a weak D call TRBD1 (6 bases). The CDR3 covers 13 residues. The V gene lost 7 bases and the J gene lost 4 bases, with 12 bases spanning the gap. The CDR3 loop is CASTHRVADTQYF. The CDR3 DNA reads as TGTGCCAGCACCCACAGGGTAGCAGATACGCAGTATTTT.

This clonotype came up a few times. The V and J genes are TRBV29-1 and TRBJ2-1; D is unclear. Germline V gene data show CDR1 as SQVTM and CDR2 as ANQGSEA. The germline V and J ends were trimmed by 3 bases and 0 bases, with 18 bases remaining between them. The CDR3 has 17 residues. The DNA of the CDR3 is TGCAGCGTTGATCGGGCCGGGCAGACGAGCTCCTACAATGAGCAGTTCTTC. Protein: CSVDRAGQTSSYNEQFF.

A few counts support this clonotype. This chain connects TRBV7-2 to TRBJ1-1; D is ambiguous. V was shortened by 1 base and J by 0 bases, with 6 bases between the two germline ends. The CDR3 totals 14 residues. CDR1 is SGHTA and CDR2 is FQGNSA in the germline V gene. CDR3 sequence reads: CASSLVFMNTEAFF. In DNA form, the CDR3 reads TGTGCCAGCAGCTTAGTGTTTATGAACACTGAAGCTTTCTTT. Full variable domain (outside the CDR3, taken from reference TRBV7-2 and TRBJ1-1): GAGVSQSPSNKVTEKGKDVELRCDPISGHTALYWYRQSLGQGLEFLIYFQGNSAPDKSGLPSDRFSAERTGGSVSTLTIQRTQQEDSAVYLCASSLVFMNTEAFFGQGTRLTVV.

The rearrangement links TRBV7-2 to TRBJ2-5, with D hard to call. This CDR3 has 15 residues. Trimming left V 1 base short and J 5 bases short, with 14 bases between. CDR1 and CDR2 (germline): SGHTA, FQGNSA. DNA of the CDR3: TGTGCCAGCAGCTTAGGGACGGCACCCCAGGAGACCCAGTACTTC. It specifies CASSLGTAPQETQYF.

This sequence joins TRBV20-1 and TRBJ1-4; unclear D gene. Germline V gene lookup returns CDR1 DFQATT and CDR2 SNEGSKA (reference sequence). This CDR3 has 14 amino acids. Trimming left V 6 bases short and J 2 bases short, with 13 bases between. The CDR3 DNA is TGCAGTGCCGAGTCGACGTTCACTAATGAAAAACTGTTTTTT. Amino acid sequence: CSAESTFTNEKLFF.

The CDR3 nucleotides are TGCGCCAGCAGCCAAGTCGAAGGAGGCAATCAGCCCCAGCATTTT. It yields the protein CASSQVEGGNQPQHF. The rearrangement links TRBV4-1 to TRBJ1-5, with no clear D. Trimming cost V 1 base and J 2 bases, with 9 bases left between them. Per germline, CDR1 MGHRA and CDR2 YSYEKL. The CDR3 has 15 amino acids.